A selection of T cell receptor beta chains follows, all from one sample in a study of blood T cell repertoires in COVID-19. The data were produced by immunoSEQ multiplex PCR, yet TCRdb's version contains in-frame clones alone and is incomplete. The data hold about 170,000 clones, with around nine tenths observed a single time. The specimen was peripheral blood. These receptors all come from an elderly woman with COVID-19, enrolled during active disease. The CDR3 runs from the conserved cysteine through the conserved F or W. D genes are given only for firm matches. Expanded clones get a size class; other rows say once, few or many, or leave the size out.

v_gene	abundance	j_gene	d_gene	CDR3nt	CDR3aa
TRBV25-1	.	TRBJ1-2	.	TGTGCCAGCAGTGAGACAGGTACCTATGGCTACACCTTC	CASSETGTYGYTF
TRBV3-1/TRBV3-2	.	TRBJ1-2	.	TGTGCCAGCAGCCGCAGACATTGGGGCTACACCTTC	CASSRRHWGYTF
TRBV23-1	.	TRBJ2-7	TRBD1	TGCGCCAGCACACTTTTACGGGACAGGGGATTC	CASTLLRDRGF
TRBV6-6	.	TRBJ1-6	.	TGTGCCAGCAGTTATTACGGACAGACGTATAATTCACCCCTCCACTTT	CASSYYGQTYNSPLHF
TRBV7-2	.	TRBJ1-6	.	TGTGCCAGCAGCTTAGTTGAGTTTGGCTCCTATAATTCACCCCTCCACTTT	CASSLVEFGSYNSPLHF
TRBV5-1	.	TRBJ2-7	.	TGCGCCAGCAGCTTGGCCGGGAACGAGCAGTACTTC	CASSLAGNEQYF
TRBV4-3	.	TRBJ2-1	TRBD2	TGCGCCAGCAGCCAAGAAGTGCGAGCGGGAGCGGTTGAGCAGTTCTTC	CASSQEVRAGAVEQFF
TRBV20-1	.	TRBJ2-1	TRBD2	TGCAGTGCTAGTTTAGCGGGAGGGCCCAACAATGAGCAGTTCTTC	CSASLAGGPNNEQFF
TRBV28	once	TRBJ1-3	TRBD1	TGTGCCAGCAGCCAGGGACAGGGACTCGGAAACACCATATATTTT	CASSQGQGLGNTIYF
TRBV6-2/TRBV6-3	.	TRBJ2-7	TRBD2	TGTGCCAGCACCCCGGGACTAGCGGGAGGGCCGGTGGAGCAGTACTTC	CASTPGLAGGPVEQYF
TRBV9	.	TRBJ2-1	TRBD2	TGTGCCAGCAGCGTCCTAGCGGGAGGCCGGGGTTCTATCCGTAATGAGCAGTTCTTC	CASSVLAGGRGSIRNEQFF
TRBV15	.	TRBJ2-1	TRBD1	TGTGCCACCAGCTCCCGGGACAGGGGGCTCAATGAGCAGTTCTTC	CATSSRDRGLNEQFF
TRBV28	.	TRBJ1-5	.	TGTGCCAGCAGTTTACGGACAGCCCGAATAGGAGGTTATAGCAATCAGCCCCAGCATTTT	CASSLRTARIGGYSNQPQHF
TRBV5-1	few	TRBJ1-2	TRBD1	TGCGCCAGCAGTCAGGACAGGGGGCCGATCTATGGCTACACCTTC	CASSQDRGPIYGYTF
TRBV6-2/TRBV6-3	.	TRBJ1-1	TRBD1	TGTGCCAGCAGCAAAGGGGGCGCGGACACTGAAGCTTTCTTT	CASSKGGADTEAFF
TRBV19	few	TRBJ2-7	.	TGTGCCAGTAGTATAGCGACTACCAGGAGCTCCTACGAGCAGTACTTC	CASSIATTRSSYEQYF
TRBV5-6	.	TRBJ2-1	.	TGTGCCAGCAGTTACCAGACTCCCTACAATGAGCAGTTCTTC	CASSYQTPYNEQFF
TRBV9	once	TRBJ1-4	.	TGTGCCAGCAGCGTAGGGCCTCGGTCAGGGGTTAATGAAAAACTGTTTTTT	CASSVGPRSGVNEKLFF
TRBV4-1	.	TRBJ1-5	.	TGCGCCAGCAGCCACATTGCGGGAAGCAATCAGCCCCAGCATTTT	CASSHIAGSNQPQHF
TRBV6-1	.	TRBJ1-1	.	TGTGCCAGCAGTGAAGGCAGAATGAACACTGAAGCTTTCTTT	CASSEGRMNTEAFF
TRBV6-1	.	TRBJ1-2	.	TGTGCCAGCAGTGAGGACGACAGAGCCTCTAACTATGGCTACACCTTC	CASSEDDRASNYGYTF
TRBV7-9	.	TRBJ2-3	TRBD2	TGTGCCAGCAGCGGGGACTATAGCACAGATACGCAGTATTTT	CASSGDYSTDTQYF
TRBV4-1	few	TRBJ1-4	.	TGCGCCAGCAGCCTCACCCAGGTGGAAAAACTGTTTTTT	CASSLTQVEKLFF
TRBV18	.	TRBJ2-2	TRBD1	TGTGCCAGCTTTAAAACAGGGGTCACCGGGGAGCTGTTTTTT	CASFKTGVTGELFF
TRBV28	.	TRBJ2-7	TRBD2	TGTGCCAGCAGTTTTGTAAGCGGGAGCAGGGAGCAGTACTTC	CASSFVSGSREQYF
TRBV7-2	.	TRBJ2-7	TRBD2	TGTGCCAGCAGCTTAGTTGCGGGAGGGCCCTACGAGCAGTACTTC	CASSLVAGGPYEQYF
TRBV28	.	TRBJ1-2	.	TGTGCCAGCAGTTTCCGCGGGATATCAAACTATGGCTACACCTTC	CASSFRGISNYGYTF
TRBV2	.	TRBJ2-5	.	TGTGCCACAAAGGACCGTCGAGGGGAGACCCAGTACTTC	CATKDRRGETQYF
TRBV27	.	TRBJ2-2	.	TGTGCCAGCAGCGTAGCGAGGGGGGAGCTGTTTTTT	CASSVARGELFF